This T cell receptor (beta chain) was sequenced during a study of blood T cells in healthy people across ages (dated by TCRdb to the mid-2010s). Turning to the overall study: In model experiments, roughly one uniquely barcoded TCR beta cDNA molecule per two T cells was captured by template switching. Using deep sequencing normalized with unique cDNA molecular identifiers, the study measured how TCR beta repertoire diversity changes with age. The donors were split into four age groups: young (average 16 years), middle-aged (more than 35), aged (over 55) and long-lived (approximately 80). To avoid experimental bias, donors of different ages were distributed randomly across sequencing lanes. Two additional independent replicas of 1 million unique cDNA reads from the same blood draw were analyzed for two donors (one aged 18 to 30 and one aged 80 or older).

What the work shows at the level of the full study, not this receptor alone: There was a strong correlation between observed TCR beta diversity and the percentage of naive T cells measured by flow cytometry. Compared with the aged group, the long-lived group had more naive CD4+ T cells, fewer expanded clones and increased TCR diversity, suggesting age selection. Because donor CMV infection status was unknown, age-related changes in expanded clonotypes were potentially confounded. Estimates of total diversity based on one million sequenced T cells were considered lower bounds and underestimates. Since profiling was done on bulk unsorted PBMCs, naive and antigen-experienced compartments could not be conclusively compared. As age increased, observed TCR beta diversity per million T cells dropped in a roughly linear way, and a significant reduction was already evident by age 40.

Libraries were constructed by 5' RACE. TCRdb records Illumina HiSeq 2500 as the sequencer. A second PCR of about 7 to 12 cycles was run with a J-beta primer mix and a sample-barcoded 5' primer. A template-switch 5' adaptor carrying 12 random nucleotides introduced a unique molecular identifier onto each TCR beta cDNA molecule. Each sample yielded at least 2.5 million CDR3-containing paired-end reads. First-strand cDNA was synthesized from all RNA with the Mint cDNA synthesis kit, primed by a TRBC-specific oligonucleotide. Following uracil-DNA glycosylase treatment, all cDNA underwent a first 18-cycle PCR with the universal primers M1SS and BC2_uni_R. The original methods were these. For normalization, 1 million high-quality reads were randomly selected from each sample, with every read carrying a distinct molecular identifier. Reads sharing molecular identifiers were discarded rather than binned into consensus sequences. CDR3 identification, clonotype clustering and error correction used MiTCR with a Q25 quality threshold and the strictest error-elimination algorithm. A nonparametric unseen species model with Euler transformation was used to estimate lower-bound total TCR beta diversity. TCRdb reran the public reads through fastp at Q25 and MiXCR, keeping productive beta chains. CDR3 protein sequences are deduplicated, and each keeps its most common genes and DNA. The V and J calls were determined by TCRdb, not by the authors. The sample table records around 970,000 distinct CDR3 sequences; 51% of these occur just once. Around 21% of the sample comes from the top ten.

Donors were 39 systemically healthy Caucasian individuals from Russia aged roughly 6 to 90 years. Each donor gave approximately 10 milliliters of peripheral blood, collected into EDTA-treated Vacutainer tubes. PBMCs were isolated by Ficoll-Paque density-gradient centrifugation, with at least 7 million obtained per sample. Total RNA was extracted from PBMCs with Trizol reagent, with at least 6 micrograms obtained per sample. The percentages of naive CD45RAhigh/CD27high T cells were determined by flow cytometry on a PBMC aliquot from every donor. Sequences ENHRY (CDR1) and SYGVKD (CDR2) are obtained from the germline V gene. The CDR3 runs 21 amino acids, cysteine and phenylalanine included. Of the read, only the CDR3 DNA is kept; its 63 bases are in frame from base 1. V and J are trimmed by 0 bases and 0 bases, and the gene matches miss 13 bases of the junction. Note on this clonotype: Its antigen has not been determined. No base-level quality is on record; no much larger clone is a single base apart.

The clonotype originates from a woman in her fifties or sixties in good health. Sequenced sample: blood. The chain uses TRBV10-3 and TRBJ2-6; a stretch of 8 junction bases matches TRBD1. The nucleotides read TGTGCCATCAGTGAGTCGTCAGGGGGCCGCTTAGACTACTCTGGGGCCAACGTCCTGACTTTC. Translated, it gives CAISESSGGRLDYSGANVLTF.